This passage covers 31 T cell receptor beta chains from one sample sequenced in a study of cytomegalovirus exposure and HLA in healthy donors. PCR used 60 Vbeta primers and 13 Jbeta primers. Libraries were prepared by immunoSEQ multiplex PCR; TCRdb keeps only in-frame clonotypes and omits some of them. This sample's clone table lists under 200,000 clones. Input material: PBMCs. These receptors were obtained from a man younger than 40 in good health and CMV-seronegative.

The chain is built from TRBV7-6 and TRBJ1-3; 8 positions match TRBD1. Losses at the gene ends were 3 bases for V and 7 bases for J; bases not matched to a gene: 5. This CDR3 spans 14 amino acids. From germline, CDR1 is SGHVS and CDR2 FNYEAQ. The CDR3 region is CASSFETGANTIYF. DNA for the CDR3: TGTGCCAGCAGCTTTGAGACAGGGGCGAACACCATATATTTT.

The chain employs TRBV27 and TRBJ2-1, with a tentative D call TRBD1 (5 bases). Between the trimmed V and J ends, which lost 6 bases and 7 bases, there was a span of 10 bases. The CDR3 loop spans 12 amino acids. The germline CDR1 and CDR2 sequences are MNHEY and SMNVEV (reference sequence). The CDR3 coding sequence is TGTGCCAGCAGCCAGGGATTTAATGAGCAGTTCTTC. It translates to CASSQGFNEQFF.

CDR3 bases: TGTGCCAGCAGCTTGGGTCTAAGACAGGGCCAAGAGACCCAGTACTTC. Residues: CASSLGLRQGQETQYF. The chain combines TRBV5-8 with TRBJ2-5; 7 positions match TRBD1. With V trimmed by 0 bases and J by 1 base, 6 bases remained unmatched. Germline V gene lookup returns CDR1 SGHTS and CDR2 YDEGEE. The CDR3 consists of 16 residues. The full variable domain, completed using reference TRBV5-8 and TRBJ2-5, is EAGVTQSPTHLIKTRGQQATLRCSPISGHTSVYWYQQALGLGLQFLLWYDEGEERNRGNFPPRFSGRQFPNYSSELNVNALELEDSALYLCASSLGLRQGQETQYFGPGTRLLVL.

Remarks on this clone: This sample includes further DNA sequences coding for the same CDR3. This chain joins TRBV13 and TRBJ1-2; possible D gene TRBD1, 5 bases. From germline, CDR1 is PRHDT and CDR2 FYEKMQ (reference sequence). Trimming removed 0 bases from V and 5 bases from J, with 16 bases in between. This CDR3 comprises 16 residues. CDR3 DNA sequence: TGTGCCAGCAGCTTAGGCCGGGGTAGGGGAGGTTATGGCTACACCTTC. Its translation: CASSLGRGRGGYGYTF.

The V and J genes are TRBV7-7 and TRBJ2-7, with 9 bases aligning to TRBD1. This CDR3 is 15 amino acids long. From germline, CDR1 is SSHAT and CDR2 FNYEAQ (reference sequence). V shed 5 bases and J 4 bases; nucleotides not matched to a gene: 9. CDR3 loop: CASSLYRDRAYEQYF. The CDR3 region has the DNA TGTGCCAGCAGCCTATACCGGGACAGGGCTTACGAGCAGTACTTC.

This chain joins TRBV10-3 and TRBJ2-7, with 9 positions matching TRBD1. CDR1 and CDR2 (germline): ENHRY, SYGVKD. The CDR3 has 14 amino acids. V was pared by 6 bases and J by 3 bases, with 6 bases of the junction left unmatched. The CDR3 sequence is CAIRGPDRGYEQYF. CDR3 nucleotides: TGTGCCATCAGGGGACCGGACAGGGGCTACGAGCAGTACTTC.

The gene calls are TRBV28 and TRBJ1-1, with 8 bases lining up with TRBD1. The germline gives CDR1 MDHEN, CDR2 SYDVKM. The CDR3 contains 14 residues. V trimming: 3 bases; J trimming: 10 bases; junction bases outside the gene matches: 10. The CDR3 reads CASSFYDRGRSAFF. For the CDR3, the DNA is TGTGCCAGCAGTTTTTACGACAGGGGACGTTCAGCTTTCTTT.

V is TRBV5-1 and J is TRBJ1-2, with 11 bases fitting TRBD1. There are 15 residues in the CDR3. Germline V gene lookup returns CDR1 SGHRS and CDR2 YFSETQ. V was pared by 3 bases and J by 8 bases, with 9 bases of the junction left unmatched. The CDR3 sequence is CASSSPGTGGNGYTF. CDR3 DNA: TGCGCCAGCAGCTCCCCTGGGACAGGGGGTAACGGCTACACCTTC.

The chain joins TRBV27 to TRBJ1-2; the D gene is possibly TRBD1 (6 bases). V was pared by 5 bases and J by 9 bases, with 16 bases between. Germline-derived CDR1 and CDR2 are MNHEY and SMNVEV (reference sequence). The CDR3 is made up of 13 amino acids. The CDR3 DNA follows: TGTGCCAGCAGTCCAGGACAGTTATCGAGCTACACCTTC. Amino acids: CASSPGQLSSYTF.

The CDR3 bases are TGTGCCAGCACCCGTCAGGGTAGCACAGATACGCAGTATTTT. Protein product: CASTRQGSTDTQYF. J is TRBJ2-3 and V is TRBV11-3, with a tentative D call TRBD1 (5 bases). In germline, CDR1 is SGHNT, CDR2 YENEEA. V was pared by 7 bases and J by 0 bases, with 11 bases between. There are 14 residues in the CDR3.

This chain uses TRBV2 with TRBJ1-3; unclear D gene. The CDR3 spans 14 residues. V shed 7 bases and J shed 0 bases, with 10 bases lying between them. The germline V gene encodes CDR1 SNHLY and CDR2 FYNNEI. Here the CDR3 DNA reads TGTGCCAGCAATTCTGTTTCCTCTGGAAACACCATATATTTT. Amino acids: CASNSVSSGNTIYF.

The rearrangement links TRBV11-3 to TRBJ1-6; 7 bases map to TRBD1. CDR1 is SGHNT, CDR2 YENEEA, per germline. The CDR3 has 15 residues. The trim removed 5 bases at V and 5 bases at J, leaving 6 bases unmatched. CDR3 protein: CASSVRGFDNSPLHF. The CDR3 DNA reads as TGTGCCAGCAGCGTCAGGGGGTTCGATAATTCACCCCTCCACTTT.

The gene calls are TRBV6-1 and TRBJ1-1; unclear D gene. V was cut by 5 bases and J by 2 bases, with 9 bases left in between. Per the germline V gene, CDR1 is MNHNS and CDR2 is SASEGT. The CDR3 contains 13 residues. The DNA of the CDR3 is TGTGCCAGCAGTTTACAGATTAACACTGAAGCTTTCTTT. Translating gives CASSLQINTEAFF.

This sequence joins TRBV7-2 and TRBJ2-2; the match to TRBD1 covers 10 bases. Germline V gives CDR1 SGHTA, CDR2 FQGNSA. J gave up 7 bases and V 5 bases, and 7 bases lay outside the gene matches. This CDR3 is built from 15 residues. The CDR3 DNA follows: TGTGCCAGCAGCCAGGACAGGGGGTTTAACGGGGAGCTGTTTTTT. It codes for CASSQDRGFNGELFF.

V and J are TRBV4-2 and TRBJ2-5, with TRBD2 matching over 7 bases. The ends lost 0 bases at V and 4 bases at J; junction bases unmatched: 14. Germline-derived CDR1 and CDR2 are LGHNA and YNFKEQ. This CDR3 is built from 18 residues. CDR3 in amino acids: CASSQDRGLADLIETQYF. In DNA form, the CDR3 reads TGTGCCAGCAGCCAAGATCGTGGGCTAGCGGACTTGATAGAGACCCAGTACTTC.

This sequence joins TRBV11-1 and TRBJ2-7; D gene uncertain. The V and J ends lost 4 bases and 7 bases respectively, with 14 bases between them. Germline V gene sequence: CDR1 SGHAT, CDR2 FQDESV (reference sequence). The CDR3 totals 13 residues. CDR3 residues: CASSSPAVREQYF. In DNA form, the CDR3 reads TGTGCCAGCAGCTCCCCTGCGGTGCGGGAGCAGTACTTC.

The chain joins TRBV27 to TRBJ2-3; 16 bases match TRBD2. Per germline, CDR1 MNHEY and CDR2 SMNVEV (reference sequence). Trimming at V came to 6 bases and at J to 1 base, leaving 4 bases not matched to a gene. This CDR3 is 17 amino acids long. The CDR3 spells CASRGTSGRGGTDTQYF. CDR3 in DNA: TGTGCCAGCAGGGGGACTAGCGGGAGGGGGGGCACAGATACGCAGTATTTT.

The chain couples TRBV10-1 to TRBJ2-1; 16 nucleotides agree with TRBD2. The CDR3 runs to 17 residues. Germline lookup yields CDR1 WNHNN and CDR2 SYGVQD (reference sequence). Trimming removed 6 bases from V and 7 bases from J; junction bases left unmatched: 9. The CDR3 coding sequence is TGCGCCAGCAGCCAAAGGGGACTAGCGGGAGGGCAGAATGAGCAGTTCTTC. Translation: CASSQRGLAGGQNEQFF.

The chain carries TRBV11-2 and TRBJ1-4; D not certain. Germline CDR1 reads SGHAT; CDR2 reads FQNNGV. Trimming removed 5 bases at V and 3 bases at J, with 13 bases between. This CDR3 is 15 amino acids long. As DNA, the CDR3 is TGTGCCAGCAGCACTGAGCGGAGTTCTAATGAAAAACTGTTTTTT. The encoded protein is CASSTERSSNEKLFF.

The rearrangement links TRBV15 to TRBJ2-7; the D is unclear. The CDR3 sequence is 13 residues long. The germline CDR1 and CDR2 sequences are LNHNV and YYDKDF (reference sequence). The V end lost 3 bases, the J end lost 7 bases, and 13 bases lay between the germline ends. Here the CDR3 reads CATSSAHPREQYF. The CDR3 nucleotides read TGTGCCACCAGCAGTGCCCACCCCCGGGAGCAGTACTTC.

V is TRBV9 and J is TRBJ2-3; D ambiguous. The V gene lost 0 bases and the J gene lost 3 bases, with 11 bases spanning the gap. The germline CDR1 and CDR2 sequences are SGDLS and YYNGEE. CDR3 length: 15 amino acids. CDR3 DNA sequence: TGTGCCAGCAGCGTAGGGGCCAGTTCAACAGATACGCAGTATTTT. As protein: CASSVGASSTDTQYF. Looking up the rest from reference TRBV9 and TRBJ2-3 gives the full variable domain: DSGVTQTPKHLITATGQRVTLRCSPRSGDLSVYWYQQSLDQGLQFLIQYYNGEERAKGNILERFSAQQFPDLHSELNLSSLELGDSALYFCASSVGASSTDTQYFGPGTRLTVL.

This sequence joins TRBV7-2 and TRBJ2-6; D is undetermined. The CDR3 runs to 18 residues. CDR1 and CDR2 (germline): SGHTA, FQGNSA. The germline V and J ends were trimmed by 2 bases and 0 bases, with 14 bases remaining between them. CDR3 coding DNA: TGTGCCAGCAGCTTAATTGGAGAGTTCAACTCTGGGGCCAACGTCCTGACTTTC. This codes for CASSLIGEFNSGANVLTF. The variable domain in full, completed from reference TRBV7-2 and TRBJ2-6, reads GAGVSQSPSNKVTEKGKDVELRCDPISGHTALYWYRQSLGQGLEFLIYFQGNSAPDKSGLPSDRFSAERTGGSVSTLTIQRTQQEDSAVYLCASSLIGEFNSGANVLTFGAGSRLTVL.

The rearrangement uses TRBV4-2 and TRBJ1-1, with D possibly TRBD1 on 5 matching bases. Trimming took 1 base from V and 1 from J, leaving 13 bases between them. The CDR3 is 16 residues long. Per germline, CDR1 LGHNA and CDR2 YNFKEQ. CDR3 in DNA: TGTGCCAGCAGCCAAGTCGGCGGGGGGGAGAACACTGAAGCTTTCTTT. This encodes CASSQVGGGENTEAFF.

DNA for the CDR3: TGTGCCAGCAGCAACGCCCCCGGGACAGGGGGATGGTCGGGAGAGACCCAGTACTTC. Its protein product is CASSNAPGTGGWSGETQYF. The chain couples TRBV11-3 to TRBJ2-5; 11 nucleotides match TRBD1. Per germline, CDR1 SGHNT and CDR2 YENEEA. This CDR3 has 19 residues. The ends lost 5 bases at V and 4 bases at J; junction bases unmatched: 18. The variable domain in full, completed from reference TRBV11-3 and TRBJ2-5, reads EAGVVQSPRYKIIEKKQPVAFWCNPISGHNTLYWYLQNLGQGPELLIRYENEEAVDDSQLPKDRFSAERLKGVDSTLKIQPAELGDSAVYLCASSNAPGTGGWSGETQYFGPGTRLLVL.

The chain combines TRBV11-3 with TRBJ2-7; D is unresolved. The CDR3 consists of 15 residues. The ends were cut back, 1 base at V and 2 bases at J, with 12 bases in the middle. Germline CDR1 SGHNT, CDR2 YENEEA. The CDR3 DNA follows: TGTGCCAGCAGCTTAGCTATCGCGGAAACCTACGAGCAGTACTTC. Translation: CASSLAIAETYEQYF.

The J gene is TRBJ1-1, the V gene TRBV10-1, with D perhaps matching TRBD1 (6 bases). This CDR3 has 13 amino acids. Trimming removed 9 bases at V and 3 bases at J, with 14 bases between. Germline CDR1 WNHNN, CDR2 SYGVQD (reference sequence). The CDR3 protein is CASAMGGHTEAFF. The CDR3 bases are TGCGCCAGTGCGATGGGGGGGCACACTGAAGCTTTCTTT.

The CDR3 loop reads CASSRQRGGASNEQFF. The CDR3 DNA reads as TGCGCCAGCAGCCGCCAAAGGGGGGGGGCCAGCAATGAGCAGTTCTTC. This chain connects TRBV4-3 to TRBJ2-1; a weak D match, TRBD2 (7 bases). Germline CDR1 and CDR2: LGHNA and YSLEER. The ends were cut back, 4 bases at V and 6 bases at J, with 19 bases in the middle. The CDR3 runs to 16 residues.

V is TRBV19 and J is TRBJ2-3; 13 nucleotides align to TRBD2. CDR3 length: 15 residues. CDR1 and CDR2 (germline): LNHDA, SQIVND (reference sequence). The ends lost 8 bases at V and 4 bases at J; junction bases unmatched: 6. As DNA, the CDR3 is TGTGCCAGTGAAACTAGCGGGAGGGGCCCAGATACGCAGTATTTT. It specifies CASETSGRGPDTQYF.

The chain is built from TRBV5-6 and TRBJ1-1, with 8 bases fitting TRBD1. The CDR3 length is 13 residues. Germline CDR1 is SGHDT and CDR2 is YYEEEE. The V and J ends lost 3 bases and 4 bases, in that order; junction bases with no gene match: 2. This CDR3 reads CASSSDRATEAFF. The CDR3, as DNA: TGTGCCAGCAGCTCGGACAGGGCCACTGAAGCTTTCTTT.

J is TRBJ1-1 and V is TRBV5-5; D is uncertain. Germline V lookup: CDR1 SGHKS, CDR2 YYEKEE (reference sequence). The CDR3 totals 13 residues. V lost 0 bases to trimming and J lost 2 bases, with 5 bases between them. CDR3 amino acids: CASSLVDNTEAFF. CDR3 bases: TGTGCCAGCAGCTTGGTAGATAACACTGAAGCTTTCTTT.

V usage is TRBV27 and J usage is TRBJ2-7; TRBD1 agrees at 9 bases. Germline CDR1 reads MNHEY; CDR2 reads SMNVEV (reference sequence). The V segment lost 2 bases and the J segment 4 bases; nucleotides outside the gene matches: 3. This CDR3 is built from 14 residues. The CDR3 bases are TGTGCCAGCAGTTTAAAGGGGACAGGGTACGAGCAGTACTTC. Its protein is CASSLKGTGYEQYF.